The clone carrying this TCR beta chain was detected only a few times. As yet, its antigen is unknown. The length of the CDR3 is 16 residues. With V trimmed by 1 base and J by 3 bases, 4 bases remained unmatched. Germline CDR1 LNHNV, CDR2 YYDKDF (reference sequence). Researchers partitioned CD4+ cells into CD45RA+ naive and CD45RA-negative memory subsets. Sorted-subset replicate PCR reactions contained roughly 210 ng DNA, corresponding to some 28,000 T cell genomes. In the authors' workflow: Junction-only sequences produced by ImmunoSEQ had no quality scores, so filtering differed. The protocol was immunoSEQ multiplex PCR, while the TCRdb copy is restricted to in-frame clones and leaves out a portion. V and J calls and clone size are as listed in that table; D and trimming were resolved from the DNA. The top ten clones hold roughly 1.8% of a sample with approximately 640,000 clones, approximately 79% of them seen once.

This specimen comes from a study of shared clonotypes between healthy human individuals. Study-wide findings and caveats: Clonotypes shared by all four sorted-subset donors had higher generation probabilities than non-shared clonotypes.

Sequenced: memory CD4+ T cells sorted from blood. Subset defined: CD45RA-negative fraction. The rearrangement links TRBV15 to TRBJ2-2; 8 nucleotides agree with TRBD1. This receptor was obtained from a young woman in good health. DNA for the CDR3: TGTGCCACCAGCAGAGGAATACAGGGGGACACCGGGGAGCTGTTTTTT. Encoded protein: CATSRGIQGDTGELFF.